Listed here is a single TCR beta chain. Its antigen is not known. The sample is drawn from a study of monozygotic twins with inflammatory bowel disease. The authors made each sample's cDNA in eight separate reactions. UMIs incorporating a 6-nucleotide sample barcode were appended by means of template switching. TCRdb reanalyzed the 5' RACE reads and collapses them to one entry per CDR3 protein, without DNA. The repertoire shows 200,000 to 250,000 distinct CDR3 sequences; the top ten hold approximately 7.7%. Study-level results: Relative to healthy twins, IBD patients had fewer clonotypes in common with others, a gap that was especially apparent with disease activity.

The CDR3 totals 15 residues. In germline, CDR1 is LNHNV, CDR2 YYDKDF (reference sequence). The clonotype was recovered from a human donor with ulcerative colitis or Crohn's disease, or a healthy co-twin of an affected twin (not recorded which). Sequences were obtained from blood. The chain combines TRBV15 with TRBJ1-3; TCRdb indicates TRBD1, and absent DNA this call remains unverified. The CDR3 sequence: CATSRDRGPGNTIYF.